The clone carrying this T cell receptor (beta chain) is medium-sized within its sample. One entry per CDR3 protein, called by TCRdb with MiXCR from the PCR reads. This table has around 20,000 distinct CDR3 sequences, approximately 49% appearing once. Samples came from patients with localized non-small cell lung adenocarcinoma. The sample comes from a study of CD4 and CD8 cells across lung adenocarcinoma regions. V lost 1 base to trimming and J lost 6 bases, with 6 bases between them. This CDR3 region has 13 residues. Germline-derived CDR1 and CDR2 are MNHEY and SVGAGI. The sample taken for sequencing was CD8+ T cells from the center of a lung tumor. The rearrangement joins TRBV6-5 to TRBJ2-2; D is undetermined. This sequence was found in a female donor with lung adenocarcinoma. The CD4 and CD8 labels of this study may be unreliable. CDR3 coding DNA: TGTGCCAGCAGTTACTGGGTAGCCGGGGAGCTGTTTTTT. The encoded protein is CASSYWVAGELFF.